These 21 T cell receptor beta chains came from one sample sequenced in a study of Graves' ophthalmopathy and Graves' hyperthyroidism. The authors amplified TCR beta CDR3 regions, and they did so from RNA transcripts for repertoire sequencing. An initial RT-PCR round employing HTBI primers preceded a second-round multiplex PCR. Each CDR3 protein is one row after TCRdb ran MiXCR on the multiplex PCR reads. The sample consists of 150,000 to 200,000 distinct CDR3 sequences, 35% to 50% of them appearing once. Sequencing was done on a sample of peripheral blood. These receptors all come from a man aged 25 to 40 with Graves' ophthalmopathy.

The CDR3 is CASSEVGVREAFF. DNA of the CDR3: TGTGCCAGCAGTGAGGTCGGAGTGAGGGAAGCTTTCTTT. V gene TRBV2 combines with J gene TRBJ1-1; D unclear. Per the germline V gene, CDR1 is SNHLY and CDR2 is FYNNEI. CDR3 size: 13 residues. V lost 3 bases and J lost 8, with 13 bases in between.

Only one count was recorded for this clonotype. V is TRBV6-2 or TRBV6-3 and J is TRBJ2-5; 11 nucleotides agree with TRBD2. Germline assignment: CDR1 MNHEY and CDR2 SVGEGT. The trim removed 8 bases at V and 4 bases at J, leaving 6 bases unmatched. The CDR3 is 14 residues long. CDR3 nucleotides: TGTGCCAGCTCTGCGACTAGCGGGGTAGAGACCCAGTACTTC. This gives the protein CASSATSGVETQYF.

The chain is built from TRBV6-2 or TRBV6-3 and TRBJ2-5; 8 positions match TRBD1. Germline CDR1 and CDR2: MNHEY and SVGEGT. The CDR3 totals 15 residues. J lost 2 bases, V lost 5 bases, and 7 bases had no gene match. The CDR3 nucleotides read TGTGCCAGCAGTGACTTTAGGACAGGGCAAGAGACCCAGTACTTC. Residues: CASSDFRTGQETQYF.

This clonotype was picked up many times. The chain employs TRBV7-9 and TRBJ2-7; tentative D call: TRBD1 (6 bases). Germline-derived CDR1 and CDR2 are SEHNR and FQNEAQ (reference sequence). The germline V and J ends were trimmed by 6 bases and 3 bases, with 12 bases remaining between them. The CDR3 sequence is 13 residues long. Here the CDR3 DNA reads TGTGCCAGCAGGCAAACAGGGTACTACGAGCAGTACTTC. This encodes CASRQTGYYEQYF.

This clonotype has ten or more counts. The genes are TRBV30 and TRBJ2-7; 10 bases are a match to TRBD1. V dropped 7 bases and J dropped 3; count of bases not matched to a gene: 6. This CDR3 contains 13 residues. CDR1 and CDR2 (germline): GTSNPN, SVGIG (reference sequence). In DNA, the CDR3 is TGTGCCTCCGACAGGGGGCTTGTCTACGAGCAGTACTTC. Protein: CASDRGLVYEQYF.

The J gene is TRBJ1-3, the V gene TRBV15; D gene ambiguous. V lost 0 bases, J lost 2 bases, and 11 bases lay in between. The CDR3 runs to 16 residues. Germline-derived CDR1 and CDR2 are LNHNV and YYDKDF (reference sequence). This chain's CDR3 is CATSREIRGAGNTIYF. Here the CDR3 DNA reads TGTGCCACCAGCAGAGAGATACGGGGTGCTGGAAACACCATATATTTT.

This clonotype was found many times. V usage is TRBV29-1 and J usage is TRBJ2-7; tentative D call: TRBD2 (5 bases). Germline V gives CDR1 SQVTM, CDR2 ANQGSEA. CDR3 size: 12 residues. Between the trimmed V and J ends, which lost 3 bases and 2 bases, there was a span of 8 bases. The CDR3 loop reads CSVDSGTYEQYF. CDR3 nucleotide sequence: TGCAGCGTTGACAGCGGAACCTACGAGCAGTACTTC.

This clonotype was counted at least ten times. This CDR3 is CSAPSFEETQYF. In nucleotides, the CDR3 is TGCAGTGCCCCTAGCTTTGAAGAGACCCAGTACTTC. This rearrangement joins TRBV20-1 to TRBJ2-5; a weak D match, TRBD2 (5 bases). Germline CDR1 is DFQATT and CDR2 is SNEGSKA (reference sequence). The CDR3 is made up of 12 amino acids. V dropped 6 bases and J dropped 3 bases, with 11 bases sitting between them.

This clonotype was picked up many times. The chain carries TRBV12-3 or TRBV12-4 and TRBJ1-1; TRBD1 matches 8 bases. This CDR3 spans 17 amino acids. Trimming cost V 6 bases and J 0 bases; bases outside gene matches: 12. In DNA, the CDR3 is TGTGCCAGCAGCCCATTGGGGGGACAGGTAATGAACACTGAAGCTTTCTTT. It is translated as CASSPLGGQVMNTEAFF.

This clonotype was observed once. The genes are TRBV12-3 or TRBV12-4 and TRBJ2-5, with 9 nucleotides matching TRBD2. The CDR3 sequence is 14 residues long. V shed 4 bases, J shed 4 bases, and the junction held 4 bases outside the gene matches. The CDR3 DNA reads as TGTGCCAGCAGTTCCGCGGGAGGGTCAGAGACCCAGTACTTC. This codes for CASSSAGGSETQYF.

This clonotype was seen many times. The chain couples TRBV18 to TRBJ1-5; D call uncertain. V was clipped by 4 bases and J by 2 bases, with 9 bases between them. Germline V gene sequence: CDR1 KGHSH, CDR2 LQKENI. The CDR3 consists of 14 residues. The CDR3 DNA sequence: TGTGCCAGCTCACAATCTTCAGGCAATCAGCCCCAGCATTTT. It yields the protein CASSQSSGNQPQHF. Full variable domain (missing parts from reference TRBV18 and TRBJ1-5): NAGVMQNPRHLVRRRGQEARLRCSPMKGHSHVYWYRQLPEEGLKFMVYLQKENIIDESGMPKERFSAEFPKEGPSILRIQQVVRGDSAAYFCASSQSSGNQPQHFGDGTRLSIL.

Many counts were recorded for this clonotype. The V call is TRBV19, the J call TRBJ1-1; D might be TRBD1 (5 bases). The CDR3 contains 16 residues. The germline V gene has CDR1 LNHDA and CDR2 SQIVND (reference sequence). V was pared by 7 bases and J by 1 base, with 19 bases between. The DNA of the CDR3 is TGTGCCAGTAAATCCCCCGCCAGGGCTAGGAACACTGAAGCTTTCTTT. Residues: CASKSPARARNTEAFF.

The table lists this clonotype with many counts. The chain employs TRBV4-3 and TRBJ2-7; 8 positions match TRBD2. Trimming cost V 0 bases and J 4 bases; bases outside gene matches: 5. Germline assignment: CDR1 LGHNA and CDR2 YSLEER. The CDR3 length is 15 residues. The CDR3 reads CASSQDPAGAYEQYF. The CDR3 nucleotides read TGCGCCAGCAGCCAAGATCCAGCGGGAGCTTACGAGCAGTACTTC.

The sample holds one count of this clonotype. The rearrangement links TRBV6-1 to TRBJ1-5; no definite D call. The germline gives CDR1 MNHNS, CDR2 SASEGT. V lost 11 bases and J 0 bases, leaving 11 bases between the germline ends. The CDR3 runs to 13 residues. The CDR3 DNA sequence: TGTGCCCTCTTCCTTTTTAGCAATCAGCCCCAGCATTTT. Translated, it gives CALFLFSNQPQHF.

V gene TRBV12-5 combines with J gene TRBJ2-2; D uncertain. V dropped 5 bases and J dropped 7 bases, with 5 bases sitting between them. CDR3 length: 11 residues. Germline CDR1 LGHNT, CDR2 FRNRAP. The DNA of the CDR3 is TGTGCTAGTGGTCGAAGCGGGGAGCTGTTTTTT. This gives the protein CASGRSGELFF.

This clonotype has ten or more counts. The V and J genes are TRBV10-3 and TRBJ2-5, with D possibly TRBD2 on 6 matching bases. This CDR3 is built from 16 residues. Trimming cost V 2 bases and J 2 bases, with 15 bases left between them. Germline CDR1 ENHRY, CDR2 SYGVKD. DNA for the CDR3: TGTGCCATCAGTGAGAGTGAGTTAGGACTACAAGAGACCCAGTACTTC. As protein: CAISESELGLQETQYF.

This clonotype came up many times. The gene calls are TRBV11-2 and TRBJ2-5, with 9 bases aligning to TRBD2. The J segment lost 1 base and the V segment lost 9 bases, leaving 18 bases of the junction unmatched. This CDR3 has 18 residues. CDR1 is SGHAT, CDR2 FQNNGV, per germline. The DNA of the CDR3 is TGTGCCAGACTGTCCCCGGGACTAGCCCTTTGCCTCCAAGAGACCCAGTACTTC. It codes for CARLSPGLALCLQETQYF.

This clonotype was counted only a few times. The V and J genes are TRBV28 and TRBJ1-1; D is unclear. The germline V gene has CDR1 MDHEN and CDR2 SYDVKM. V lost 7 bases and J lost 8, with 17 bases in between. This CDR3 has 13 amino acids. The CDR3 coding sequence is TGTGCCAGCACCTACCCCCAGTCTGGGGAAGCTTTCTTT. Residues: CASTYPQSGEAFF.

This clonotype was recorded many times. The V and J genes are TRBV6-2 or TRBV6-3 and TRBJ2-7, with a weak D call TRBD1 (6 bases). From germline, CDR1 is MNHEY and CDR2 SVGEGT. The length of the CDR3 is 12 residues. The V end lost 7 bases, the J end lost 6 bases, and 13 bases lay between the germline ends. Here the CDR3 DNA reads TGTGCCAGCAAGTATGCCAGGGGCGAGCAGTACTTC. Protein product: CASKYARGEQYF.

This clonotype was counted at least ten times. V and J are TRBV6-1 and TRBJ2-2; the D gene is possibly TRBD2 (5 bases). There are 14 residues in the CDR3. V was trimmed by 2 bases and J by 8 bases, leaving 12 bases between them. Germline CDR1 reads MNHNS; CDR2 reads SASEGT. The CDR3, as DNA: TGTGCCAGCAGTGAAATAGCAACTAGGGGGGAGCTGTTTTTT. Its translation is CASSEIATRGELFF.

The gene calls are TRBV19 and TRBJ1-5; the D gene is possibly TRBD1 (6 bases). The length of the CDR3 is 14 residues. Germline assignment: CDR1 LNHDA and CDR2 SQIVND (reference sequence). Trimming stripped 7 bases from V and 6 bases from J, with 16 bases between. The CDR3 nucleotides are TGTGCCAGTACCTTAACAGGAGGGGGTCAGCCCCAGCATTTT. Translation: CASTLTGGGQPQHF.